Detailed here is one TCR beta chain. Its target is unknown. These data come from a study of T cell responses to AZD1222 COVID-19 vaccine. The repertoire was sequenced with immunoSEQ multiplex PCR; TCRdb's copy has only in-frame clones and lacks some. Here the sample spans some 86,000 clones, less than 95% being singletons. After removal of 4 bases from V and 6 bases from J, the junction contained 10 bases not matched to a gene. The CDR3 length is 15 residues. Germline CDR1 MDHEN, CDR2 SYDVKM. Pooled together were second doses at about 4 or about 12 weeks. Study findings and constraints: Unmutated variant regions are reportedly targeted by nearly half of spike-specific TCRs. White British people made up most donors, females outnumbered males, and clonal diversity was possibly underestimated.

V gene TRBV28 combines with J gene TRBJ1-1; 8 nucleotides align to TRBD1. Sample: peripheral blood, taken 28 days after the second AZD1222 dose. The receptor's source is an adult who received the AZD1222 COVID-19 vaccine. The CDR3 nucleotides are TGTGCCAGCAGTTCCCCAACAACCAGGGGGCCTGAAGCTTTCTTT. This codes for CASSSPTTRGPEAFF.